The rows below give T cell receptor beta chains drawn from one sample of a study of blood T cell repertoires in COVID-19. The repertoire was sequenced with immunoSEQ multiplex PCR; TCRdb's copy has only in-frame clones and lacks some. The repertoire has some 140,000 clones, more than 70% of them found once; the top ten carry more than 1.3%. The sample was peripheral blood. The receptors were sampled from a man in his sixties with acute or convalescent COVID-19. CDR3s include the opening cysteine and the closing phenylalanine or tryptophan. The D gene is left open where the match is weak. The size entry is marked missing in some rows and otherwise reads once, few, many or a size class.

v_call	d_call	clone_size	j_call	cdr3_nt	cdr3_aa
TRBV27	-	-	TRBJ1-3	TGTGCCAGCAGTTTAAGACAGGGAAACACCATATATTTT	CASSLRQGNTIYF
TRBV5-1	TRBD1	-	TRBJ2-5	TGCGCCAGCAGCCCGGGGACAGGGGGCCCTGAGACCCAGTACTTC	CASSPGTGGPETQYF
TRBV7-9	TRBD1	-	TRBJ2-7	TGTGCCAGCAGCGACCCCCAGGGGGTGGTCTACGAGCAGTACTTC	CASSDPQGVVYEQYF
TRBV12-5	TRBD1	-	TRBJ1-5	TGTGCTAGTGGTTTGGTGAGACAGGGAATCTTAGGCAATCAGCCCCAGCATTTT	CASGLVRQGILGNQPQHF
TRBV29-1	-	-	TRBJ2-7	TGCAGCGTTGAAGAGGGGGGTGGGAGCTACGAGCAGTACTTC	CSVEEGGGSYEQYF
TRBV5-1	-	once	TRBJ1-1	TGCGCCAGCAGCTTGGGGGGCTGGGGGAACACTGAAGCTTTCTTT	CASSLGGWGNTEAFF
TRBV2	TRBD2	-	TRBJ2-7	TGTGCCAGCAGACTTTTAGCGGGAGATTCCCCATCCTACGAGCAGTACTTC	CASRLLAGDSPSYEQYF
TRBV5-1	TRBD1	-	TRBJ2-7	TGCGCCAGCAGCTTGGAGACAGGGCTTTACGAGCAGTACTTC	CASSLETGLYEQYF
TRBV5-1	TRBD1	-	TRBJ2-1	TGCGCCAGCAGCATATCCGGGACAGCCGCAGTCGGTGAGCAGTTCTTC	CASSISGTAAVGEQFF
TRBV5-1	-	few	TRBJ1-3	TGCGCCAGCAGGGACAGTGGTTTCTCTGGAAACACCATATATTTT	CASRDSGFSGNTIYF
TRBV30	-	-	TRBJ2-1	TGTGCCTGGAGTGTAGGCAGGAGGGTATACAATGAGCAGTTCTTC	CAWSVGRRVYNEQFF
TRBV6-4	TRBD1	-	TRBJ2-3	TGTGCCAGCAGTGAACAGGGGGTTCTCACAGATACGCAGTATTTT	CASSEQGVLTDTQYF
TRBV7-8	-	-	TRBJ2-2	TGTGCCAGCAGCTTCTCTATTACGTCCCGGGAGCTGTTTTTT	CASSFSITSRELFF
TRBV5-1	-	-	TRBJ1-5	TGCGCCAGCAGCTTGACTCCCGGGGATAGCAATCAGCCCCAGCATTTT	CASSLTPGDSNQPQHF
TRBV9	-	once	TRBJ1-6	TGTGCCAGCAGCGTAGATCCAGGGGATAATTCACCCCTCCACTTT	CASSVDPGDNSPLHF
TRBV12-5	TRBD2	-	TRBJ2-1	TGTGCTAGTGGTTTACTAGCGGGATTCATGGATGAGCAGTTCTTC	CASGLLAGFMDEQFF
TRBV12-3/TRBV12-4	-	once	TRBJ2-3	TGTGCCAGCAGCCCACAGGGCACAGATACGCAGTATTTT	CASSPQGTDTQYF
TRBV2	-	-	TRBJ1-5	TGTGCCAGCAGGACATTAAGCAATCAGCCCCAGCATTTT	CASRTLSNQPQHF
TRBV3-1/TRBV3-2	-	-	TRBJ2-1	TGTGCCAGCAGCCCAAGAGCGGCCTCCTACAATGAGCAGTTCTTC	CASSPRAASYNEQFF
TRBV27	TRBD2	few	TRBJ2-1	TGTGCCAGCAAACTAGCGGGAGGGCCACTGCACAATGAGCAGTTCTTC	CASKLAGGPLHNEQFF
TRBV6-2/TRBV6-3	TRBD1	-	TRBJ1-6	TGTGCCAGCAGTTACCCGAGGACAGGTTCATCCCTCGCACCCCTCCACTTT	CASSYPRTGSSLAPLHF
TRBV27	TRBD2	-	TRBJ2-2	TGTGCCAGCTGCTCCTCGTCCGGGCTAGCGGGAGGGCCTTGCACCGGGGAGCTGTTTTTT	CASCSSSGLAGGPCTGELFF
TRBV2	TRBD1	-	TRBJ2-3	TGTGCCAGCAAAGTGGACAGGGGGTTTACAGATACGCAGTATTTT	CASKVDRGFTDTQYF
TRBV9	-	-	TRBJ2-2	TGTGCCAGCAGCGTAGTCGGAGGAAACACCGGGGAGCTGTTTTTT	CASSVVGGNTGELFF
TRBV2	-	-	TRBJ2-3	TGTGCCAGCAAACTGGCAGATACGCAGTATTTT	CASKLADTQYF
TRBV24-1	TRBD1	-	TRBJ2-1	TGTGCCACCAGTGACCTGGGACAGGACAATGAGCAGTTCTTC	CATSDLGQDNEQFF
TRBV30	TRBD2	-	TRBJ2-5	TGTGCCTGGAGTGGGAGCGGGGGGCAAGAGACCCAGTACTTC	CAWSGSGGQETQYF
TRBV27	-	-	TRBJ2-1	TGTGCCAGCAGTTTATCGGGTACGAGGTTCTTGTCGGCTGAGCAGTTCTTC	CASSLSGTRFLSAEQFF
TRBV11-1	TRBD2	few	TRBJ2-7	TGTGCCAGCAGCACGCGGGGGGCACCACCTACTTTAGAGCAGTACTTC	CASSTRGAPPTLEQYF
TRBV19	TRBD1	-	TRBJ2-7	TGTGCCAGTAGTCCCGGGACAGGGAGAGGTCGCCCCTACGAGCAGTACTTC	CASSPGTGRGRPYEQYF
TRBV2	TRBD2	-	TRBJ2-3	TGTGCCAGCCCTGAAGCGGGAGGGCCAACAGATACGCAGTATTTT	CASPEAGGPTDTQYF
TRBV5-1	-	-	TRBJ1-3	TGCGCCAGCAGCTTGGAGTGGAGCTCTGGAAACACCATATATTTT	CASSLEWSSGNTIYF
TRBV11-2	-	-	TRBJ2-5	TGTGCCAGCAGCTTAGCACAGGCGACCGGGACCCAGTACTTC	CASSLAQATGTQYF
TRBV12-5	-	-	TRBJ1-2	TGTGCTAGTGGGATCGATACAGGGATTCTTGGCTACACCTTC	CASGIDTGILGYTF
TRBV3-1/TRBV3-2	TRBD1	-	TRBJ2-4	TGTGCCAGCAGCCACTACCGGACAGGGTTTGGAGAGAACATTCAGTACTTC	CASSHYRTGFGENIQYF
TRBV11-2	-	-	TRBJ1-1	TGTGCCAGCAGCTTATACTACACTGAAGCTTTCTTT	CASSLYYTEAFF
TRBV5-1	TRBD1	-	TRBJ1-2	TGCGCCAGCAGCTTAGGACAGGGGGGCTATGGCTACACCTTC	CASSLGQGGYGYTF
TRBV7-2	-	-	TRBJ2-3	TGTGCCAGCAGAGGAGGGCCCACCCTACTCACAGATACGCAGTATTTT	CASRGGPTLLTDTQYF
TRBV30	TRBD1	-	TRBJ1-6	TGTGCCTGGGCCGGGACAGCTAATTCACCCCTCCACTTT	CAWAGTANSPLHF
TRBV30	-	-	TRBJ2-3	TGTGCCTCCCCCGCGGCAGGGAGGCCAGATACGCAGTATTTT	CASPAAGRPDTQYF
TRBV2	-	-	TRBJ1-5	TGTGCCAGCAGAGCAGGGGAGGGAAGCAATCAGCCCCAGCATTTT	CASRAGEGSNQPQHF
TRBV5-1	-	once	TRBJ2-5	TGCGCCAGCAGCCTAAGGACTCTGAGCGGGACCCAGTACTTC	CASSLRTLSGTQYF
TRBV12-5	TRBD2	-	TRBJ2-1	TGTGCTAGTGATCCAATCCTAGCGGGAGTCGGTGACGGTGAGCAGTTCTTC	CASDPILAGVGDGEQFF
TRBV19	TRBD1	-	TRBJ1-2	TGTGCCAGTAGTATAGAAAGGACAGGGGGCCGGCATTATGGCTACACCTTC	CASSIERTGGRHYGYTF
TRBV7-7	-	once	TRBJ1-1	TGTGCCACCGAGGGCCAGACTGCGGCGATACGGGAGACGGGAGTCACTGAAGCTTTCTTT	CATEGQTAAIRETGVTEAFF